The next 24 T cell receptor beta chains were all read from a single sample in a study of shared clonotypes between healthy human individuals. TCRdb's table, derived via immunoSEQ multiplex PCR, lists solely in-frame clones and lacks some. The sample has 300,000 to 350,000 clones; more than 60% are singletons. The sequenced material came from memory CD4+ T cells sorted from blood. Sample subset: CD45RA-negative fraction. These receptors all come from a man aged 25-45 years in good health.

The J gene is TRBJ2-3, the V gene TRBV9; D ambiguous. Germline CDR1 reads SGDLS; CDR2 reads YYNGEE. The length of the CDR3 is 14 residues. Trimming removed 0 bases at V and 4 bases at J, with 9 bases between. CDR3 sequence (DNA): TGTGCCAGCAGCGTAGTCGACTTTTCAGATACGCAGTATTTT. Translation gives CASSVVDFSDTQYF.

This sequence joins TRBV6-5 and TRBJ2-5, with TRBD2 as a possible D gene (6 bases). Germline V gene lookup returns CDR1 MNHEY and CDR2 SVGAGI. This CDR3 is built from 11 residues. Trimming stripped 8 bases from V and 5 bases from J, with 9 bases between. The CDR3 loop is CASGRSETQYF. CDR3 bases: TGTGCCAGCGGGAGGAGTGAGACCCAGTACTTC.

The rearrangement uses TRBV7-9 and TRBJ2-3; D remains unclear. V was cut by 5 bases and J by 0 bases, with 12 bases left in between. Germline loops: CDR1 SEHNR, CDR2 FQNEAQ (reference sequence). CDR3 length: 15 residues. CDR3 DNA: TGTGCCAGCAGCCATAGAGTAGGAAGCACAGATACGCAGTATTTT. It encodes CASSHRVGSTDTQYF.

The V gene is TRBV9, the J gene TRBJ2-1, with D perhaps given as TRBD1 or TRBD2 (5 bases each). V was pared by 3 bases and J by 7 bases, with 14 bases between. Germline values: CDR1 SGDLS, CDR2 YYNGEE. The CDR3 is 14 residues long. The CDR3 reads CASSGLASGNEQFF. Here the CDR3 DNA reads TGTGCCAGCAGCGGTCTAGCTTCAGGGAATGAGCAGTTCTTC.

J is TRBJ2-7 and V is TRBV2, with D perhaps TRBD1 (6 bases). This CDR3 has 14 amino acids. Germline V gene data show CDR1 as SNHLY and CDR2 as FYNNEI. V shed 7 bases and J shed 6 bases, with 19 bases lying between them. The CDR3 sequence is CASKEQGPTGEQYF. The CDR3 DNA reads TGTGCCAGCAAAGAACAGGGTCCCACGGGCGAGCAGTACTTC. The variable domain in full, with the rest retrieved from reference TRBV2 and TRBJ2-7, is EPEVTQTPSHQVTQMGQEVILRCVPISNHLYFYWYRQILGQKVEFLVSFYNNEISEKSEIFDDQFSVERPDGSNFTLKIRSTKLEDSAMYFCASKEQGPTGEQYFGPGTRLTVT.

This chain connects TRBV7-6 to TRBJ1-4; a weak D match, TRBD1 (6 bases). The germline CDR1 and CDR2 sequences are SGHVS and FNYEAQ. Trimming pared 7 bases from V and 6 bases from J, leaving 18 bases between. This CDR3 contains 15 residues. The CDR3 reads CASTPLGGPDEKLFF. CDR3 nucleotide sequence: TGTGCCAGCACCCCCCTTGGGGGGCCGGATGAAAAACTGTTTTTT.

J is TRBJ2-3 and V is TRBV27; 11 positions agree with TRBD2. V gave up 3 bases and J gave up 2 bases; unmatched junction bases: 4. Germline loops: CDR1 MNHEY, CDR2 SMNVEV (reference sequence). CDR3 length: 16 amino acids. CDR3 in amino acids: CASSLGLAAYTDTQYF. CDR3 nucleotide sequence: TGTGCCAGCAGTTTGGGACTAGCGGCCTACACAGATACGCAGTATTTT.

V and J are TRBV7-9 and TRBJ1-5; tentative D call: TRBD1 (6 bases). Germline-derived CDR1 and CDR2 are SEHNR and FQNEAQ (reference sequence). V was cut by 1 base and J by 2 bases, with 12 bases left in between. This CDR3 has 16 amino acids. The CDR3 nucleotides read TGTGCCAGCAGCTTAGGAGAGGGGGGCGGCAATCAGCCCCAGCATTTT. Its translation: CASSLGEGGGNQPQHF.

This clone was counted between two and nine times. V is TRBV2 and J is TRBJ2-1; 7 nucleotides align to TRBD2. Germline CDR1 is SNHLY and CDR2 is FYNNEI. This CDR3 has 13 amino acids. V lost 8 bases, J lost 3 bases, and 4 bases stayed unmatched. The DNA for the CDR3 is TGTGCCAGCGCCGGGACTAACTACAATGAGCAGTTCTTC. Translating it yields CASAGTNYNEQFF.

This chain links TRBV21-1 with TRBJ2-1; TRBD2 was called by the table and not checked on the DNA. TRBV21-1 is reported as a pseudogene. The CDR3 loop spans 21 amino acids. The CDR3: CASSKIFGSGRAPSSYNEQFF. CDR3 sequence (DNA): TGTGCCAGCAGCAAAATATTCGGAAGCGGGAGGGCTCCCAGCTCCTACAATGAGCAGTTCTTC.

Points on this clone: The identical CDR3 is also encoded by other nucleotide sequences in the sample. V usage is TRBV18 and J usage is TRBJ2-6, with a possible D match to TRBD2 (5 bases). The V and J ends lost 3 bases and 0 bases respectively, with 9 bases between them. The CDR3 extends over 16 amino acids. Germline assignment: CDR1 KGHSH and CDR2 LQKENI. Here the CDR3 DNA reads TGTGCCAGCTCACCCCAAGGAGGCTCTGGGGCCAACGTCCTGACTTTC. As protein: CASSPQGGSGANVLTF.

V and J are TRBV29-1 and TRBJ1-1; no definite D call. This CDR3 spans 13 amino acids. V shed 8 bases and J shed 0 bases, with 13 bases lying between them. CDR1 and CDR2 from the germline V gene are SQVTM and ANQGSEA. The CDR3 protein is CSSQGTLNTEAFF. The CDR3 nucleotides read TGCAGCTCTCAAGGTACCTTGAACACTGAAGCTTTCTTT.

CDR3: CSAQTDDPTQYF. The CDR3 nucleotides are TGCAGCGCCCAGACCGATGATCCGACCCAGTACTTC. The rearrangement joins TRBV29-1 to TRBJ2-5, with D unclear. The germline gives CDR1 SQVTM, CDR2 ANQGSEA. V was trimmed by 7 bases and J by 7 bases, leaving 16 bases between them. This CDR3 is 12 amino acids long.

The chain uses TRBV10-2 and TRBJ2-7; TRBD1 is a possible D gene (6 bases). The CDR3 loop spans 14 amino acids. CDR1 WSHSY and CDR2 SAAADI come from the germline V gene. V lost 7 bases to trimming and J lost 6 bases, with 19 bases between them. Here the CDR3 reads CASTLGQGSPEQYF. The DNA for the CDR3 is TGCGCCAGCACTCTGGGGCAGGGGTCACCCGAGCAGTACTTC.

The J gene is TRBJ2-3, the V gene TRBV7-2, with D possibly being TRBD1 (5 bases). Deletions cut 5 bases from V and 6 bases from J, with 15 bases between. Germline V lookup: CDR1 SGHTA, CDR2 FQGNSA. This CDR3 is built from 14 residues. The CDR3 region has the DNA TGTGCCAGCAGCCGCGACTCAGGGTCGGATACGCAGTATTTT. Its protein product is CASSRDSGSDTQYF.

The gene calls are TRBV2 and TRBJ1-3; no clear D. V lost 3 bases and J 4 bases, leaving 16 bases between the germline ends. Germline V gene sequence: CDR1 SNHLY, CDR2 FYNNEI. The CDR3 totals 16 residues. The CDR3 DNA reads TGTGCCAGCAGTGACCGGACCGCACGCGGGGGAAACACCATATATTTT. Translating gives CASSDRTARGGNTIYF.

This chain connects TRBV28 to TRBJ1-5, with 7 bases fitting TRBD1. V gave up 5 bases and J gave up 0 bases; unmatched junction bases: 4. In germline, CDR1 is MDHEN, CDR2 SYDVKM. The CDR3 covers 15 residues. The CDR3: CASSLTGDSNQPQHF. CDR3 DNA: TGTGCCAGCAGTCTTACAGGGGATAGCAATCAGCCCCAGCATTTT.

The CDR3 DNA sequence: TGTGCCAGCAGTTCGGTCTACGAGCAGTACTTC. Its translation is CASSSVYEQYF. The chain has TRBV6-6 and TRBJ2-7; D ambiguous. The CDR3 runs to 11 residues. Germline V gene sequence: CDR1 MNHNY, CDR2 SVGAGI (reference sequence). Trimming shortened V by 4 bases and J by 3 bases, and 4 bases separated the two germline ends.

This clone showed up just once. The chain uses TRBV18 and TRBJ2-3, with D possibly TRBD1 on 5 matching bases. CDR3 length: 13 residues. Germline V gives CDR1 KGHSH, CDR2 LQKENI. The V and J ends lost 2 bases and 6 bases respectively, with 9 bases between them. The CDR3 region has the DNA TGTGCCAGCTCACCAGGGGCAGGGGATACGCAGTATTTT. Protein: CASSPGAGDTQYF.

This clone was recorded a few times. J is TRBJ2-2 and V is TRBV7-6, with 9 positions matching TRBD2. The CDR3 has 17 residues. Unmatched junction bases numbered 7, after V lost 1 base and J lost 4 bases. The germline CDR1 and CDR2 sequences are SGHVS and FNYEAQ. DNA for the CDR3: TGTGCCAGCAGCTTAGGCCGCGGGAGGGGAGGCACCGGGGAGCTGTTTTTT. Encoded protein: CASSLGRGRGGTGELFF.

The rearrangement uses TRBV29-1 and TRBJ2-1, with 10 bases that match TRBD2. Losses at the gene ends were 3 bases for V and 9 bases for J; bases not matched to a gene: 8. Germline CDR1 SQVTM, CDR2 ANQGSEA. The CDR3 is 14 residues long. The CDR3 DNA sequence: TGCAGCGTTGAGCCTCGGACTAGCGGAGTTGAGCAGTTCTTC. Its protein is CSVEPRTSGVEQFF.

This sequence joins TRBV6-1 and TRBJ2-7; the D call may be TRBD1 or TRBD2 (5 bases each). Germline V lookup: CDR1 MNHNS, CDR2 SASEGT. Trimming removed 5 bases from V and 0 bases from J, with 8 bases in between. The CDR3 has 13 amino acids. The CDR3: CASSLGVSYEQYF. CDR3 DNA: TGTGCCAGCAGTCTGGGGGTCTCCTACGAGCAGTACTTC.

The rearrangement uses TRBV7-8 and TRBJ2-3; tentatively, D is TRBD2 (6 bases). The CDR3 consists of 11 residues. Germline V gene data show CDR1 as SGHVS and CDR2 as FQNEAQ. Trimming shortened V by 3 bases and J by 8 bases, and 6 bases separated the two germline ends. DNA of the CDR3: TGTGCCAGCAGCTTGGGGGGTACGCAGTATTTT. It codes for CASSLGGTQYF. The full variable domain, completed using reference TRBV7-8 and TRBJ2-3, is GAGVSQSPRYKVAKRGQDVALRCDPISGHVSLFWYQQALGQGPEFLTYFQNEAQLDKSGLPSDRFFAERPEGSVSTLKIQRTQQEDSAVYLCASSLGGTQYFGPGTRLTVL.

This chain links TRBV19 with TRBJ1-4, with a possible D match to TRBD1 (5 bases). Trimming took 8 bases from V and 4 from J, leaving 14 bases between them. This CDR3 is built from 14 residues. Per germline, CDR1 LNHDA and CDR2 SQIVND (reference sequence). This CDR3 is CASRPGRNNEKLFF. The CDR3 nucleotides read TGTGCCAGTCGCCCAGGGCGAAATAATGAAAAACTGTTTTTT.